The clone carrying this T cell receptor (beta chain) occurred a few times. As yet, its antigen is unknown. V was clipped by 2 bases and J by 0 bases, with 8 bases between them. This CDR3 contains 15 residues. Germline V gene data show CDR1 as MNHEY and CDR2 as SVGAGI. The sample comes from a study of identical twins. TCRdb recomputed calls from the 5' RACE reads with MiXCR, one row per CDR3 protein. Among about 340,000 distinct CDR3 sequences listed, roughly 12% were seen once. Study-wide results and limits: The same donors were not followed; conclusions instead depended on cross-sectional statistical analysis. Possibly, invariant MAIT and iNKT cells partly confounded zero-insertion analyses. Abundant beta clonotypes from cord blood bore fewer insertions; memory repertoires lacked this pattern.

A further study also used this sample, focusing on yellow fever vaccine responses in identical twins.

J is TRBJ1-5 and V is TRBV6-5, with D unclear. The sequencing input was CD8+ T cells sorted from blood. This receptor was obtained from a woman aged 18-29 years in good health. The CDR3 protein is CASSYLDLSNQPQHF. Written as DNA, the CDR3 is TGTGCCAGCAGTTACCTGGACCTTAGCAATCAGCCCCAGCATTTT.